Each of the 27 T cell receptor beta chains below was sequenced from the same sample in a study of post-analysis software for immune sequencing data. Study-level results: TRBV segments more frequent in patients than in controls numbered a few and included TRBV5-6, TRBV5-1 and TRBV20-1.

Their specific antigens are unknown. Tagging with unique molecular identifiers was a feature of the TCR beta cDNA libraries. TCRdb analysed the PCR reads with MiXCR anew, one entry per CDR3 protein. The table shows some 690,000 distinct CDR3 sequences, with 30% occurring only once. Sequences were obtained from blood. The receptors were gathered from a girl aged 10-17 years with multiple sclerosis.

The chain is built from TRBV20-1 and TRBJ1-2, with D possibly matching TRBD1 (5 bases). Germline V gene data show CDR1 as DFQATT and CDR2 as SNEGSKA (reference sequence). The CDR3 extends over 17 amino acids. Trimming stripped 4 bases from V and 0 bases from J, with 21 bases between. In DNA, the CDR3 is TGCAGTGCTATAGACAGACCTCGATTAGTAGCTAACTATGGCTACACCTTC. It translates to CSAIDRPRLVANYGYTF.

This chain connects TRBV4-3 to TRBJ2-2; D may be TRBD2 (7 bases). The CDR3 is made up of 17 amino acids. Trimming removed 0 bases at V and 5 bases at J, with 16 bases between. Per germline, CDR1 LGHNA and CDR2 YSLEER. CDR3 residues: CASSQDVAGAPTGELFF. The CDR3 nucleotides read TGCGCCAGCAGCCAAGATGTGGCGGGGGCGCCGACCGGGGAGCTGTTTTTT.

The rearrangement joins TRBV5-1 to TRBJ1-6; TRBD1 agrees at 7 bases. Germline values: CDR1 SGHRS, CDR2 YFSETQ. CDR3 size: 16 residues. J lost 7 bases, V lost 4 bases, and 11 bases had no gene match. The CDR3 loop reads CASSGGPGQQNSPLHF. As DNA, the CDR3 is TGCGCCAGCAGCGGGGGTCCGGGACAGCAAAATTCACCCCTCCACTTT. Filled out from reference TRBV5-1 and TRBJ1-6, the complete variable domain reads KAGVTQTPRYLIKTRGQQVTLSCSPISGHRSVSWYQQTPGQGLQFLFEYFSETQRNKGNFPGRFSGRQFSNSRSEMNVSTLELGDSALYLCASSGGPGQQNSPLHFGNGTRLTVT.

The rearrangement joins TRBV7-9 to TRBJ2-5, with TRBD1 identical over 9 bases. Germline V gives CDR1 SEHNR, CDR2 FQNEAQ (reference sequence). V trimming: 2 bases; J trimming: 11 bases; junction bases outside the gene matches: 6. The CDR3 has 13 amino acids. The CDR3 sequence: CASSLRDRDVQYF. CDR3 sequence (DNA): TGTGCCAGCAGCTTACGGGACAGGGACGTTCAGTACTTC.

V is TRBV20-1 and J is TRBJ2-7, with 11 bases fitting TRBD2. The germline V gene encodes CDR1 DFQATT and CDR2 SNEGSKA (reference sequence). The CDR3 spans 16 residues. V was clipped by 0 bases and J by 2 bases; unmatched bases: 6. As DNA, the CDR3 is TGCAGTGCTAGAGATTGGGGGACTAGCGGCCCCTACGAGCAGTACTTC. This encodes CSARDWGTSGPYEQYF.

The chain carries TRBV7-6 and TRBJ2-5; D possibly corresponds to TRBD1 (5 bases). Germline CDR1 reads SGHVS; CDR2 reads FNYEAQ. The CDR3 is 13 amino acids. The ends were cut back, 3 bases at V and 5 bases at J, with 10 bases in the middle. The CDR3 DNA sequence: TGTGCCAGCAGCTTCGGCAGGGTGGAGACCCAGTACTTC. This codes for CASSFGRVETQYF.

The V gene is TRBV3-1, the J gene TRBJ2-5; possible D gene TRBD1, 6 bases. V lost 7 bases, J lost 4 bases, and 22 bases lay in between. The CDR3 runs 16 residues. From germline, CDR1 is LGHDT and CDR2 YNNKEL (reference sequence). Here the CDR3 DNA reads TGTGCCAGCACCAAAGACAGGAGCAGGCCCCGAGAGACCCAGTACTTC. As protein: CASTKDRSRPRETQYF.

This clonotype turned up a few times. The J gene is TRBJ2-3, the V gene TRBV20-1; D is perhaps TRBD2 (5 bases). V lost 4 bases and J lost 6, with 14 bases in between. Germline V gene lookup returns CDR1 DFQATT and CDR2 SNEGSKA (reference sequence). This CDR3 is 13 amino acids long. CDR3: CSAMGRRRDTQYF. The CDR3 DNA follows: TGCAGTGCTATGGGCCGACGGAGGGATACGCAGTATTTT.

This clonotype was observed a few times. This sequence joins TRBV7-2 and TRBJ2-4; 9 bases align to TRBD2. This CDR3 is 17 amino acids long. V lost 1 base, J lost 0 bases, and 4 bases stayed unmatched. CDR1 is SGHTA and CDR2 is FQGNSA in the germline V gene. The CDR3 loop is CASSLVAGAGAKNIQYF. CDR3 nucleotides: TGTGCCAGCAGCTTAGTAGCGGGGGCGGGAGCCAAAAACATTCAGTACTTC.

This chain joins TRBV9 and TRBJ2-5; tentative D call: TRBD2 (6 bases). Germline CDR1 reads SGDLS; CDR2 reads YYNGEE. The V and J ends lost 7 bases and 11 bases respectively, with 21 bases between them. This CDR3 contains 13 residues. Here the CDR3 reads CASSLGGSREQYF. In nucleotides, the CDR3 is TGTGCCAGCTCCTTGGGGGGATCTCGGGAGCAGTACTTC.

About this clonotype itself: This clone may be a read error of a much larger clone one base away. Here the CDR3 reads CAGSSLGQGSGEQFF. CDR3 sequence (DNA): TGTGCCGGCAGTTCCTTGGGACAGGGGAGCGGTGAGCAGTTCTTC. J is TRBJ2-1 and V is TRBV12-3 or TRBV12-4, with 10 bases identical to TRBD1. CDR3 length equals 15 residues.

The CDR3 nucleotides are TGTGCCAGCAGGCAGCCAGCGGGGGGAGAGACCCAGTACTTC. This sequence encodes CASRQPAGGETQYF. V usage is TRBV2 and J usage is TRBJ2-5, with 9 bases that match TRBD2. The germline gives CDR1 SNHLY, CDR2 FYNNEI. The J segment lost 4 bases and the V segment lost 6 bases, leaving 6 bases of the junction unmatched. CDR3 length equals 14 residues.

This clonotype was seen once. The chain links TRBV3-1 to TRBJ2-7; D may match TRBD1 or TRBD2 (5 bases each). The CDR3 is made up of 17 amino acids. Trimming took off 1 base at V and 7 bases at J, with 23 bases between the two ends. The germline V gene has CDR1 LGHDT and CDR2 YNNKEL (reference sequence). DNA of the CDR3: TGTGCCAGCAGCCAAGGTCGGTCATCGGGGTCGAGGGGAGAGCAGTACTTC. Translation: CASSQGRSSGSRGEQYF.

In its sample, this clonotype was seen a few times. The chain employs TRBV6-1 and TRBJ2-5; the D gene is possibly TRBD2 (7 bases). CDR1 is MNHNS, CDR2 SASEGT, per germline. This CDR3 spans 14 amino acids. V was shortened by 4 bases and J by 5 bases, with 14 bases between the two germline ends. The DNA for the CDR3 is TGTGCCAGCAGTGGGGGGGGGCGCAGGGAGACCCAGTACTTC. Translation gives CASSGGGRRETQYF.

The CDR3 DNA is TGCAGTGCCATACAGGGGGCGAACACTGAAGCTTTCTTT. Protein: CSAIQGANTEAFF. The chain links TRBV20-1 to TRBJ1-1; 9 bases fit TRBD1. V lost 6 bases to trimming and J lost 1 base; unmatched junction nucleotides: 3. Germline V gene lookup returns CDR1 DFQATT and CDR2 SNEGSKA (reference sequence). This CDR3 has 13 amino acids.

This clonotype was seen more than once but under ten times. The gene calls are TRBV20-1 and TRBJ2-1; TRBD2 matches 7 bases. With V trimmed by 6 bases and J by 2 bases, 7 bases remained unmatched. The CDR3 contains 14 residues. Germline loops: CDR1 DFQATT, CDR2 SNEGSKA (reference sequence). The CDR3 loop is CSAEASGTYNEQFF. Written as DNA, the CDR3 is TGCAGTGCCGAAGCTAGCGGAACCTACAATGAGCAGTTCTTC.

The V and J genes are TRBV20-1 and TRBJ1-5; D gene unclear. V was cut by 3 bases and J by 0 bases, with 6 bases left in between. The CDR3 extends over 13 amino acids. Per the germline V gene, CDR1 is DFQATT and CDR2 is SNEGSKA (reference sequence). The CDR3 region has the DNA TGCAGTGCTAGTAGGTATAGCAATCAGCCCCAGCATTTT. Protein: CSASRYSNQPQHF.

The chain couples TRBV7-9 to TRBJ2-7; D call uncertain. CDR3 length: 13 residues. Per germline, CDR1 SEHNR and CDR2 FQNEAQ (reference sequence). Trimming left V 8 bases short and J 6 bases short, with 17 bases between. The CDR3 loop is CASQLTPASEQYF. CDR3 coding DNA: TGTGCCAGCCAGCTCACTCCTGCCAGCGAGCAGTACTTC.

This clonotype was counted at least ten times. This rearrangement joins TRBV24-1 to TRBJ2-1; no reliable D call. Trimming cost V 3 bases and J 3 bases, with 11 bases left between them. Germline CDR1 and CDR2: KGHDR and SFDVKD. CDR3 length equals 15 residues. CDR3 amino acids: CATSDGFRDYNEQFF. CDR3 sequence (DNA): TGTGCCACCAGTGATGGATTCCGAGACTACAATGAGCAGTTCTTC.

The chain combines TRBV6-5 with TRBJ2-7; D is undetermined. V gave up 6 bases and J gave up 4 bases, with 13 bases separating them. Germline V lookup: CDR1 MNHEY, CDR2 SVGAGI. This CDR3 has 13 amino acids. The CDR3 loop is CASSRAVGYEQYF. CDR3 DNA sequence: TGTGCCAGCAGCCGGGCCGTGGGGTACGAGCAGTACTTC.

The CDR3 coding sequence is TGTGCCAGCAGTGAAGCGGCGGGATGGGATAGCAATCAGCCCCAGCATTTT. Its translation: CASSEAAGWDSNQPQHF. The V and J genes are TRBV6-1 and TRBJ1-5; D not certain. The V end was cut by 0 bases, the J end by 0 bases, with 12 bases between. Germline-derived CDR1 and CDR2 are MNHNS and SASEGT. This CDR3 is 17 amino acids long.

The V gene is TRBV20-1, the J gene TRBJ1-5, with no clear D. Germline V gene data show CDR1 as DFQATT and CDR2 as SNEGSKA (reference sequence). The CDR3 spans 10 residues. The germline V and J ends were trimmed by 4 bases and 7 bases, with 5 bases remaining between them. The CDR3 DNA is TGCAGTGCTACGGGGCAGCCCCAGCATTTT. Protein sequence: CSATGQPQHF.

The genes are TRBV20-1 and TRBJ2-3, with 11 bases aligning to TRBD2. CDR1 is DFQATT and CDR2 is SNEGSKA in the germline V gene (reference sequence). The CDR3 spans 15 residues. The CDR3 sequence: CSRQDVGLAADTQYF. DNA of the CDR3: TGCAGCCGACAGGATGTGGGACTAGCGGCAGATACGCAGTATTTT.

There are a few counts of this clonotype. The chain recombines TRBV5-1 with TRBJ2-3; D is perhaps TRBD1 (5 bases). The germline V gene has CDR1 SGHRS and CDR2 YFSETQ. V lost 0 bases, J lost 6 bases, and 14 bases lay in between. The CDR3 is made up of 15 amino acids. CDR3 in DNA: TGCGCCAGCAGCTTGGAAGCAGGGCTGTGGGATACGCAGTATTTT. It specifies CASSLEAGLWDTQYF.

The gene calls are TRBV20-1 and TRBJ1-6; 7 bases match TRBD1. Germline lookup yields CDR1 DFQATT and CDR2 SNEGSKA (reference sequence). The CDR3 consists of 14 residues. The V gene end was trimmed by 4 bases and the J gene end by 7 bases; junction bases not matched to a gene: 7. The CDR3 region has the DNA TGCAGTGCTATGTCCGGGACAGCAAATTCACCCCTCCACTTT. It yields the protein CSAMSGTANSPLHF.

This clonotype was detected a few times. The chain combines TRBV20-1 with TRBJ2-5, with 11 bases aligning to TRBD2. Germline V lookup: CDR1 DFQATT, CDR2 SNEGSKA (reference sequence). CDR3 size: 15 residues. Trimming removed 5 bases from V and 4 bases from J; junction bases left unmatched: 9. The CDR3 DNA sequence: TGCAGTGCTCAGCGGACTAGCGGGTGGGGAGAGACCCAGTACTTC. This translates into CSAQRTSGWGETQYF.

The chain's CDR3 is CASGGGSYNEQYF. The CDR3 nucleotides are TGTGCCTCAGGCGGTGGCTCCTACAATGAGCAGTACTTC. The chain employs TRBV28 and TRBJ2-1; no definite D call. The J call may be wrong; the DNA end is better matched by TRBJ2-7. The CDR3 loop spans 13 amino acids. CDR1 and CDR2 (germline): MDHEN, SYDVKM.